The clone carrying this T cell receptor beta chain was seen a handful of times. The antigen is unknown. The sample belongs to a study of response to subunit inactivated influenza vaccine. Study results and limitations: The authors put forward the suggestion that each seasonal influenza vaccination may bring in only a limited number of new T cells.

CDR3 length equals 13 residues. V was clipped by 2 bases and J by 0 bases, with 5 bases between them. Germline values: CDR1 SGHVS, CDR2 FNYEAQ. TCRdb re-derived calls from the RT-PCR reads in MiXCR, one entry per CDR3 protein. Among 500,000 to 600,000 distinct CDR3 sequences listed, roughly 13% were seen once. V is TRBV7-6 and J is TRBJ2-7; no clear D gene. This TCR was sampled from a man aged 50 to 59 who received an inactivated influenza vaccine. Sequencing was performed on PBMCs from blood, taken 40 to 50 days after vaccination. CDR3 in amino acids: CASSLFDSYEQYF. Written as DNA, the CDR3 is TGTGCCAGCAGCTTATTCGACTCCTACGAGCAGTACTTC.